This T cell receptor (beta chain) was sequenced during a study of cytomegalovirus exposure and HLA in healthy donors. General study points: Rare sequences made up most TCRs, while some public TCRs were found in many donors. 87-base-pair reads could not separate some V segments, including TRBV6-2 and TRBV6-3.

The PCR used 60 Vbeta and 13 Jbeta primers. Only in-frame clones appear in the TCRdb table, and some are missing; sequencing was by immunoSEQ multiplex PCR. Of approximately 100,000 clones in the sample, 76% were seen once. Trimming removed 5 bases from V and 19 bases from J; junction bases left unmatched: 19. The CDR3 sequence is 14 residues long. Per the germline V gene, CDR1 is GTSNPN and CDR2 is SVGIG (reference sequence). This clone was observed a few times. Its specificity is not known. Sequenced material: PBMCs. This sequence originates from a woman between 18 and 29 years old in good health and CMV-seropositive. The V call is TRBV30, the J call TRBJ1-6, with 8 positions matching TRBD1. CDR3 DNA sequence: TGTGCCTGGGGTCGAGGGGACAGGAGAGGGACCTTGCACTTT. Its protein product is CAWGRGDRRGTLHF.